A single sample is the source of the 17 T cell receptor beta chains below, sequenced in a study of T cells in Graves' hyperthyroidism and ophthalmopathy. TCR beta CDR3 region amplification was performed from RNA transcripts. Initially, a first-round RT-PCR of the TCR CDR3 employed the HTBI primer set. Via MiXCR, TCRdb re-called the multiplex PCR reads, giving one row per CDR3 protein. The sample has hundreds of thousands of distinct CDR3 sequences; roughly 15% are singletons. The material sequenced was blood. Every receptor here comes from a young woman with Graves' hyperthyroidism.

This clonotype was counted at least ten times. The chain couples TRBV6-1 to TRBJ2-2; weak D call: TRBD2 (6 bases). Germline CDR1 and CDR2: MNHNS and SASEGT. The CDR3 runs to 13 residues. V dropped 10 bases and J dropped 3 bases, with 12 bases sitting between them. The CDR3 protein is CAIPGEDTGELFF. The CDR3 nucleotides are TGTGCCATTCCGGGGGAGGACACCGGGGAGCTGTTTTTT.

The table lists this clonotype with many counts. The V call is TRBV18, the J call TRBJ1-5; no clear D gene. Germline V gene lookup returns CDR1 KGHSH and CDR2 LQKENI. The V and J ends lost 2 bases and 0 bases respectively, with 11 bases between them. The CDR3 has 16 amino acids. Here the CDR3 DNA reads TGTGCCAGCTCACCAACCGAGCCGTATAGCAATCAGCCCCAGCATTTT. It encodes CASSPTEPYSNQPQHF.

This clonotype was observed at least ten times. The chain is built from TRBV12-3 or TRBV12-4 and TRBJ2-6, with 7 positions matching TRBD1. Trimming cost V 5 bases and J 0 bases; bases outside gene matches: 4. The CDR3 is made up of 16 amino acids. The CDR3 spells CASSRDSYSGANVLTF. The CDR3 bases are TGTGCCAGCAGTCGGGACAGCTACTCTGGGGCCAACGTCCTGACTTTC.

The V gene is TRBV5-6, the J gene TRBJ1-2; 7 bases agree with TRBD1. The CDR3 has 15 residues. Germline loops: CDR1 SGHDT, CDR2 YYEEEE. V was clipped by 3 bases and J by 2 bases; unmatched bases: 7. The CDR3 bases are TGTGCCAGCAGCTATGGGACAGAAATAAACTATGGCTACACCTTC. It yields the protein CASSYGTEINYGYTF.

The chain is built from TRBV7-9 and TRBJ1-1, with D unresolved. This CDR3 is 12 amino acids long. V lost 6 bases and J lost 3, with 8 bases in between. Germline V gene lookup returns CDR1 SEHNR and CDR2 FQNEAQ (reference sequence). The CDR3 coding sequence is TGTGCCAGCAGAGGTTGGGACACTGAAGCTTTCTTT. This translates into CASRGWDTEAFF.

The table lists this clonotype with many counts. This chain uses TRBV30 with TRBJ1-1; D may be TRBD1 (5 bases). Germline loops: CDR1 GTSNPN, CDR2 SVGIG (reference sequence). The CDR3 totals 13 residues. The germline V and J ends were trimmed by 2 bases and 2 bases, with 9 bases remaining between them. The CDR3 bases are TGTGCCTGGAGTTCAGGGCTTAACACTGAAGCTTTCTTT. It specifies CAWSSGLNTEAFF.

This clonotype was detected only a few times. The chain links TRBV10-3 to TRBJ2-1; D is uncertain. The CDR3 sequence is 14 residues long. V was trimmed by 3 bases and J by 4 bases, leaving 10 bases between them. Germline CDR1 ENHRY, CDR2 SYGVKD. The CDR3 sequence is CAISENSLYNEQFF. Here the CDR3 DNA reads TGTGCCATCAGTGAAAACAGCTTGTACAATGAGCAGTTCTTC.

CDR3 amino acids: CSASTGLSKNIQYF. The CDR3 coding sequence is TGCAGTGCTTCGACAGGGCTGTCCAAAAACATTCAGTACTTC. The chain has TRBV20-1 and TRBJ2-4; the match to TRBD1 covers 7 bases. V trimming: 5 bases; J trimming: 2 bases; junction bases outside the gene matches: 6. This CDR3 has 14 residues. CDR1 DFQATT and CDR2 SNEGSKA come from the germline V gene (reference sequence).

This clonotype was counted only a few times. The chain is built from TRBV6-1 and TRBJ2-7, with D perhaps TRBD2 (6 bases). The CDR3 is 15 amino acids. The germline V and J ends were trimmed by 4 bases and 0 bases, with 13 bases remaining between them. CDR1 is MNHNS, CDR2 SASEGT, per germline. The CDR3 bases are TGTGCCAGCAGTGGTGTGACTAGGGGCTCCTACGAGCAGTACTTC. The encoded protein is CASSGVTRGSYEQYF.

The chain links TRBV29-1 to TRBJ2-2, with a weak D call TRBD1 (7 bases). There are 15 residues in the CDR3. Trimming removed 5 bases from V and 5 bases from J, with 18 bases in between. The germline CDR1 and CDR2 sequences are SQVTM and ANQGSEA. DNA for the CDR3: TGCAGCGTTTCTCCCACAGGGGCGGGGACCGGGGAGCTGTTTTTT. It codes for CSVSPTGAGTGELFF.

The chain carries TRBV25-1 and TRBJ2-2, with 10 positions matching TRBD1. This CDR3 contains 14 residues. J lost 7 bases, V lost 7 bases, and 6 bases had no gene match. CDR1 and CDR2 from the germline V gene are MGHDK and SYGVNS. CDR3 loop: CASNDRGQDGELFF. In DNA form, the CDR3 reads TGTGCCAGCAATGACAGGGGGCAAGACGGGGAGCTGTTTTTT.

The rearrangement uses TRBV11-3 and TRBJ1-4; D gene uncertain. The CDR3 is 15 amino acids. Trimming pared 1 base from V and 1 base from J, leaving 7 bases between. From germline, CDR1 is SGHNT and CDR2 YENEEA. The CDR3 protein is CASSLVGVTNEKLFF. Written as DNA, the CDR3 is TGTGCCAGCAGCTTAGTAGGAGTAACTAATGAAAAACTGTTTTTT. Looking up the rest from reference TRBV11-3 and TRBJ1-4 gives the full variable domain: EAGVVQSPRYKIIEKKQPVAFWCNPISGHNTLYWYLQNLGQGPELLIRYENEEAVDDSQLPKDRFSAERLKGVDSTLKIQPAELGDSAVYLCASSLVGVTNEKLFFGSGTQLSVL.

This clonotype was picked up many times. The chain carries TRBV2 and TRBJ2-3, with D unresolved. Germline CDR1 SNHLY, CDR2 FYNNEI. V shed 6 bases and J shed 4 bases, with 14 bases lying between them. CDR3 size: 14 residues. The CDR3 DNA sequence: TGTGCCAGCAGCTCCATCGGGTTCGCAGATACGCAGTATTTT. Its translation is CASSSIGFADTQYF.

This clonotype came up many times. V is TRBV7-9 and J is TRBJ2-3; 8 nucleotides align to TRBD1. Germline CDR1 is SEHNR and CDR2 is FQNEAQ (reference sequence). Trimming cost V 5 bases and J 4 bases; bases outside gene matches: 5. CDR3 length equals 14 residues. The CDR3 nucleotides are TGTGCCAGCAGCACAGACAGGGGTCCAGATACGCAGTATTTT. Translating gives CASSTDRGPDTQYF.

In this sample, this clonotype turned up a few times. This chain uses TRBV3-1 with TRBJ2-7, with no clear D. Trimming removed 2 bases from V and 0 bases from J, with 8 bases in between. This CDR3 comprises 14 residues. Germline V gives CDR1 LGHDT, CDR2 YNNKEL (reference sequence). The CDR3 DNA reads as TGTGCCAGCAGCCAAACGCCGGACTCCTACGAGCAGTACTTC. It yields the protein CASSQTPDSYEQYF.

The genes are TRBV10-2 and TRBJ2-3, with 10 positions matching TRBD2. The CDR3 extends over 17 amino acids. V lost 7 bases, J lost 5 bases, and 15 bases stayed unmatched. Germline lookup yields CDR1 WSHSY and CDR2 SAAADI. This CDR3 is CASTKGGLAGVGDTQYF. In DNA form, the CDR3 reads TGCGCCAGCACTAAGGGAGGCCTAGCGGGAGTGGGAGATACGCAGTATTTT.

This clonotype was counted between two and nine times. The V call is TRBV28, the J call TRBJ2-1; 7 nucleotides agree with TRBD2. CDR3 size: 15 residues. V shed 2 bases, J shed 5 bases, and the junction held 6 bases outside the gene matches. The germline V gene encodes CDR1 MDHEN and CDR2 SYDVKM. The CDR3 DNA follows: TGTGCCAGCAGTTTACCTAGCGGACCCAACAATGAGCAGTTCTTC. Its translation: CASSLPSGPNNEQFF.